These 6 T cell receptor beta chains were sequenced from one sample in a study of cytomegalovirus exposure and HLA in healthy donors. Sequencing was performed with immunoSEQ multiplex PCR; in TCRdb, only in-frame clones are kept and a portion is missing. This sample carries under 150,000 clones, about nine tenths of them seen once, and the ten largest clones take just under 3%. The specimen sequenced was PBMCs. The source is a man between 18 and 35 years old in good health and CMV-seronegative.

The chain uses TRBV7-7 and TRBJ2-2; 8 nucleotides line up with TRBD1. From germline, CDR1 is SSHAT and CDR2 FNYEAQ (reference sequence). The CDR3 is 13 amino acids. Trimming cost V 5 bases and J 6 bases; bases outside gene matches: 2. CDR3 DNA: TGTGCCAGCAGCCGGACAGGGTCCGGGGAGCTGTTTTTT. Amino acid sequence: CASSRTGSGELFF.

This clone has only one observation. The chain has TRBV4-3 and TRBJ1-4; the D is unclear. This CDR3 is built from 15 residues. Germline CDR1 LGHNA, CDR2 YSLEER. Trimming shortened V by 4 bases and J by 0 bases, and 9 bases separated the two germline ends. CDR3 coding DNA: TGCGCCAGCAGCCCAAGAGCTGCAACTAATGAAAAACTGTTTTTT. Translation gives CASSPRAATNEKLFF.

Written as DNA, the CDR3 is TGTGCCACCAGCAGGGCTCCAGTGAGCACAGATACGCAGTATTTT. Its protein product is CATSRAPVSTDTQYF. The chain links TRBV15 to TRBJ2-3; no firm D call. This CDR3 contains 15 residues. CDR1 is LNHNV and CDR2 is YYDKDF in the germline V gene (reference sequence). Trimming removed 3 bases at V and 0 bases at J, with 10 bases between.

The chain uses TRBV28 and TRBJ1-6; D is unclear. The length of the CDR3 is 15 residues. CDR1 is MDHEN and CDR2 is SYDVKM in the germline V gene. V was shortened by 8 bases and J by 7 bases, with 18 bases between the two germline ends. The CDR3 spells CASEGGGLANSPLHF. DNA of the CDR3: TGTGCCAGCGAGGGAGGAGGTCTGGCGAATTCACCCCTCCACTTT.

The rearrangement links TRBV7-9 to TRBJ1-2; a possible D gene is TRBD1 (5 bases). This CDR3 has 15 amino acids. CDR1 is SEHNR and CDR2 is FQNEAQ in the germline V gene (reference sequence). V was trimmed by 4 bases and J by 8 bases, leaving 20 bases between them. The CDR3 sequence is CASSSLNRDFRGYTF. In DNA form, the CDR3 reads TGTGCCAGCAGCTCCCTAAACCGGGACTTTAGGGGCTACACCTTC.

J is TRBJ2-1 and V is TRBV19; D is undetermined. Trimming took off 1 base at V and 0 bases at J, with 7 bases between the two ends. CDR1 and CDR2 from the germline V gene are LNHDA and SQIVND (reference sequence). The CDR3 is 15 amino acids. This chain's CDR3 is CASSIGQSSYNEQFF. CDR3 in DNA: TGTGCCAGTAGTATAGGGCAGTCCTCCTACAATGAGCAGTTCTTC.